The T cell receptor (beta chain) under discussion was sequenced for a study of cytomegalovirus exposure and HLA in healthy donors. Study-level results: Cytomegalovirus-associated TCR beta chains were listed, numbering 150 to 200. Per published reports, the classifier diagnosed cytomegalovirus status with high specificity and sensitivity.

Worth noting for this clone: Its antigen is undetermined.

60 Vbeta and 13 Jbeta primers were used in PCR. TCRdb keeps only in-frame clones here, not all; method: immunoSEQ multiplex PCR. The repertoire holds under 250,000 clones, around 78% seen once, with more than 0.45% in the top ten. While unrecorded immune exposures were likely, the donors were nominally healthy when sampled. The CDR3 consists of 14 residues. J lost 5 bases, V lost 7 bases, and 12 bases had no gene match. The germline gives CDR1 SGHRS, CDR2 YFSETQ. This receptor was obtained from a boy between 10 and 17 years old in good health and CMV-seronegative. Sequencing was done on a sample of PBMCs. The V call is TRBV5-1, the J call TRBJ2-7, with 7 bases identical to TRBD2. The CDR3 loop reads CASGPTRGGDEQYF. CDR3 DNA sequence: TGCGCCAGCGGCCCTACGAGGGGAGGGGACGAGCAGTACTTC.